Listed below are T cell receptor beta chains from one sample, sequenced in a study of PD-1 blockade in classical Hodgkin lymphoma. Produced via immunoSEQ multiplex PCR; TCRdb's table is partial and in-frame only. The table includes 130,000 to 150,000 clones, around 84% detected once. The sequencing used peripheral blood mononuclear cells (PBMCs), collected before the second cycle of nivolumab. The receptors here all came from a human donor with classical Hodgkin lymphoma. Each CDR3 is given with its conserved first and last residue. The D gene is left open where the match is weak. The listing skips clone size in some rows; elsewhere it reads once, few, many or a size class.

>-|-|TRBV7-9|TRBJ1-2
CASSLDGTNYGYTF
TGTGCCAGCAGCTTGGACGGTACTAACTATGGCTACACCTTC
>-|TRBD1|TRBV7-3|TRBJ1-1
CASSLIRTGSTEAFF
TGTGCCAGCAGCTTAATCAGGACAGGGAGTACTGAAGCTTTCTTT
>few|-|TRBV10-3|TRBJ2-7
CAISESKSYEQYF
TGTGCCATCAGTGAGTCGAAAAGCTACGAGCAGTACTTC
>-|-|TRBV5-1|TRBJ1-2
CASSADRGRIYGYTF
TGCGCCAGCAGCGCCGATAGGGGGAGAATCTATGGCTACACCTTC
>-|TRBD2|TRBV27|TRBJ2-2
CASSFSRLAGGGSGELFF
TGTGCCAGCAGTTTTAGCAGACTAGCGGGAGGGGGCTCCGGGGAGCTGTTTTTT
>few|-|TRBV19|TRBJ1-3
CASSILAAGNTIYF
TGTGCCAGTAGTATATTAGCGGCGGGAAACACCATATATTTT
>-|-|TRBV7-9|TRBJ2-1
CASSLDFGQGDEQFF
TGTGCCAGCAGCTTAGACTTTGGGCAGGGTGATGAGCAGTTCTTC
>-|-|TRBV7-3|TRBJ1-2
CASSLDQANYGYTF
TGTGCCAGCAGCTTAGATCAAGCTAACTATGGCTACACCTTC
>-|-|TRBV5-1|TRBJ1-1
CASSLVRNTEAFF
TGCGCCAGCAGCTTGGTTCGGAACACTGAAGCTTTCTTT
>-|-|TRBV7-7|TRBJ2-3
CASSPSFPDTQYF
TGTGCTAGCAGCCCGTCGTTTCCAGATACGCAGTATTTT
>few|-|TRBV7-9|TRBJ1-2
CASSLGRGEGYGYTF
TGTGCCAGCAGCTTAGGGCGGGGCGAAGGCTATGGCTACACCTTC
>few|-|TRBV13|TRBJ1-2
CASSHRFGYGYTF
TGTGCCAGCAGCCACAGGTTCGGCTATGGCTACACCTTC
>-|TRBD2|TRBV19|TRBJ2-1
CASSETSESYNEQFF
TGTGCCAGTAGTGAGACTAGCGAGTCCTACAATGAGCAGTTCTTC
>-|TRBD2|TRBV5-4|TRBJ2-3
CASSEPGTSIDTQYF
TGTGCCAGCAGCGAGCCCGGGACTAGCATAGATACGCAGTATTTT
>few|TRBD1|TRBV28|TRBJ1-5
CASRMGQVPNQPQHF
TGTGCCAGCAGGATGGGACAGGTTCCCAATCAGCCCCAGCATTTT
>-|TRBD2|TRBV5-4|TRBJ2-3
CASSLELAGSTDTQYF
TGTGCCAGCAGCTTGGAACTAGCGGGCAGCACAGATACGCAGTATTTT
>-|TRBD1|TRBV7-2|TRBJ2-7
CASSHKGQGSYEQYF
TGTGCCAGCAGCCACAAAGGACAGGGCTCCTACGAGCAGTACTTC
>-|TRBD2|TRBV7-2|TRBJ2-3
CASSPREPLAGGPSDTQYF
TGTGCCAGCAGCCCCCGAGAGCCCCTAGCGGGAGGGCCATCAGATACGCAGTATTTT
>-|TRBD2|TRBV5-8|TRBJ2-1
CASSWATGTSGGALGEQFF
TGTGCCAGCAGCTGGGCCACCGGGACTAGCGGGGGGGCTTTGGGTGAGCAGTTCTTC
>-|-|TRBV5-5|TRBJ2-5
CASSLPEKGTQYF
TGTGCCAGCAGCTTGCCTGAGAAAGGGACCCAGTACTTC
>-|TRBD2|TRBV28|TRBJ2-3
CASSLTVSSGETDTQYF
TGTGCCAGCAGTTTAACCGTTTCTAGCGGGGAGACAGATACGCAGTATTTT
>-|-|TRBV7-3|TRBJ1-4
CASSLPPHSATNEKLFF
TGTGCCAGCAGCCTCCCCCCCCACAGCGCAACTAATGAAAAACTGTTTTTT
>once|TRBD2|TRBV19|TRBJ2-2
CASRREGRTGELFF
TGTGCCAGTAGAAGGGAGGGCAGGACCGGGGAGCTGTTTTTT
>-|-|TRBV7-3|TRBJ2-1
CASSPAGTAFNEQFF
TGTGCCAGCAGCCCCGCGGGGACAGCTTTTAATGAGCAGTTCTTC
>-|-|TRBV7-9|TRBJ2-3
CASSSDVSTDTQYF
TGTGCCAGCAGCTCCGACGTAAGCACAGATACGCAGTATTTT
>once|-|TRBV9|TRBJ1-1
CASTTPPSQAFF
TGTGCCAGCACGACCCCCCCCTCGCAAGCTTTCTTT
>-|-|TRBV5-1|TRBJ2-7
CASSLATRTYEQYF
TGCGCCAGCAGCTTAGCCACTAGAACCTACGAGCAGTACTTC
>-|-|TRBV5-1|TRBJ1-1
CASSLATNTEAFF
TGCGCCAGCAGCTTGGCGACGAACACTGAAGCTTTCTTT
>-|-|TRBV6-6|TRBJ2-1
CASTSGGGPYNEQFF
TGTGCCAGCACCTCAGGGGGAGGGCCTTACAATGAGCAGTTCTTC